This TCR beta chain came from a study of blood T cell repertoires in COVID-19 (TCRdb year 2020). About the investigation overall: The collaborator samples originated in the United States, Italy and Spain and spanned the acute and convalescent phases of COVID-19. Where available, HLA class I and class II types were obtained from metadata supplied by the sample provider rather than from assay-based typing. The repertoires were released in a freely available public database intended as a resource for research on the immune response to SARS-CoV-2. The dataset comprised deeply sampled blood TCRbeta repertoires from subjects exposed to, actively infected with, or recovered from COVID-19. The samples were drawn from two sources: the first 160 participants of the ongoing ImmuneRACE study, and over 950 subjects contributed by 6 global collaborators. The prospective study material was composed of cDNA or gDNA derived from T cells, B-cell-depleted T cells, or PBMCs. Nearly every sample came with metadata listing a de-identified subject ID, COVID-19 status, age in years and sex.

A note on this clone: Its recognized antigen is unknown. Per-base qualities were not stored, and no clone one base away is much larger.

The immunoSEQ Assay, a bias-controlled multiplex PCR, was used to amplify TCRbeta CDR3 regions from genomic DNA. The study's processing was this. Within the assay, amplification of reference gene primers was used to estimate how many nucleated cells each sample contained. To quantify the absolute abundance of each unique TCRbeta CDR3 rearrangement, sequence reads were collapsed and filtered. Productive Simpson clonality was computed per sample as the square root of Simpson's diversity index over productive rearrangements. Drawn from immuneACCESS, this table holds only the in-frame rearrangements with V and J called that TCRdb kept. Clones are partly lost; checked studies trace under half to an unresolved V gene and leave the rest unexplained. V and J calls and clone size are those listed in that table; D and trimming were worked out from the DNA. Across this sample there are about 190,000 clones, with about 88% seen only once. The ten largest account for around 4.9% of the sample.

General conclusions and limits of the study: The amount of clinical and demographic metadata varied by source and participant and was provided uncurated.

Collaborating institutions collected whole blood in K2EDTA tubes following their own protocols. Collaborator samples were shipped for TCRbeta analysis as frozen whole blood, isolated PBMCs, or DNA extracted from either sample type. The CDR1 and CDR2 encoded by the germline V gene are SNHLY and FYNNEI. The V and J ends are trimmed by 8 bases and 2 bases, leaving 13 bases between them. The CDR3 has 14 amino acids, counting the end cysteine and phenylalanine. The only DNA kept is the CDR3, 42 bases in frame from the first base. This receptor was taken from a woman of 80 years or more with acute or convalescent COVID-19. Sequenced input: peripheral blood. The V gene is TRBV2 and the J gene is TRBJ1-3; TRBD1 could be the D gene, as 5 bases match. The sequence in DNA is TGTGCCAGCGCAGGGATAAGTGCTGGAAACACCATATATTTT. Its coded protein is CASAGISAGNTIYF.